This TCR beta chain was profiled in a study of blood T cells in healthy people across ages. General study points: Estimates of total diversity, which came from one million sequenced T cells, were considered to be underestimates. Comparison with aged donors showed that long-lived donors had more naive CD4+ cells and higher diversity.

Concerning this clonotype: Antigen specificity is unknown. A clone one base away is much larger, so this may be a read error.

Alongside a J-beta primer mix, a sample-barcoded 5' primer served in a second PCR lasting 7 to 11 cycles. TCRdb re-called the 5' RACE reads through MiXCR, storing one row per CDR3 protein. The repertoire holds hundreds of thousands of distinct CDR3 sequences, with 50% to 60% as singletons. This TCR came from a man in his 60s in good health. Sequencing input: blood.

In DNA, the CDR3 is TGTGCCAGCAGTTTAGTTTCCGGGGGCAATCAGCCCCAGCATTTT. Translation: CASSLVSGGNQPQHF. This chain links TRBV12-3 or TRBV12-4 with TRBJ1-5; D not resolved. The CDR3 totals 15 residues. V was pared by 1 base and J by 2 bases, with 9 bases between.